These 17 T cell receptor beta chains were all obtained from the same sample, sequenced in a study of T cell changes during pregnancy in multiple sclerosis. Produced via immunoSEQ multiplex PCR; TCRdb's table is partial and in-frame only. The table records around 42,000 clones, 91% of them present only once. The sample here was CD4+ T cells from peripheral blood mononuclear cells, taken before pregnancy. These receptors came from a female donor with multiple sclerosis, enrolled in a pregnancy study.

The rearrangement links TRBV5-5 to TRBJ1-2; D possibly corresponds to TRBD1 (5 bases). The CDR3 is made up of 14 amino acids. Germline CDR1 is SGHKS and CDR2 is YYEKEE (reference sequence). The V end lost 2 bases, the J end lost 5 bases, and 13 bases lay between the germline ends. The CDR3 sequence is CASSLGAGGYGYTF. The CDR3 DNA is TGTGCCAGCAGCTTAGGGGCTGGGGGGTATGGCTACACCTTC.

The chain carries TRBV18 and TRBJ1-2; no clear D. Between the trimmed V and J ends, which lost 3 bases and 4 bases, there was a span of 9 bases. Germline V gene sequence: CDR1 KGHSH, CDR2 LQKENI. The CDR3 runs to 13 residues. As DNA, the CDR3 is TGTGCCAGCTCACCTGGGGAGGCCTATGGCTACACCTTC. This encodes CASSPGEAYGYTF. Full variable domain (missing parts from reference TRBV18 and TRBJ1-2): NAGVMQNPRHLVRRRGQEARLRCSPMKGHSHVYWYRQLPEEGLKFMVYLQKENIIDESGMPKERFSAEFPKEGPSILRIQQVVRGDSAAYFCASSPGEAYGYTFGSGTRLTVV.

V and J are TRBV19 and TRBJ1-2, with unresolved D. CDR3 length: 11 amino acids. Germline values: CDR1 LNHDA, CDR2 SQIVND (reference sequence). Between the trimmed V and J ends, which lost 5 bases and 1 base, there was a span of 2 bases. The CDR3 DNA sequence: TGTGCCAGTAGTCGTAACTATGGCTACACCTTC. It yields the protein CASSRNYGYTF.

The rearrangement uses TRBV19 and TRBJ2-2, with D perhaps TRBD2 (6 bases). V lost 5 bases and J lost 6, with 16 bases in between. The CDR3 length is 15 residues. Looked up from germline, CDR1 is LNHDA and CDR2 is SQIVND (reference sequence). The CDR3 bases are TGTGCCAGTAGTCCCCGTTTTGGGGGGTCCGGGGAGCTGTTTTTT. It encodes CASSPRFGGSGELFF.

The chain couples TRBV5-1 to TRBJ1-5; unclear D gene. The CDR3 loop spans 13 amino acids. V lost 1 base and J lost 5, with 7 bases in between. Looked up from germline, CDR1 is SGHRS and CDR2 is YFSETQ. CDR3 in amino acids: CASSLSEDQPQHF. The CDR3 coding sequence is TGCGCCAGCAGCTTGTCGGAGGATCAGCCCCAGCATTTT.

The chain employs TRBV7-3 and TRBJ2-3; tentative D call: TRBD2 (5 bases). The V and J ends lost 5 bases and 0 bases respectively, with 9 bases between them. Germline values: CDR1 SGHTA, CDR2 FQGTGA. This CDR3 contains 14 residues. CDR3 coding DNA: TGTGCCAGCAGCCCAAGCGGAAGCACAGATACGCAGTATTTT. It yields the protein CASSPSGSTDTQYF.

CDR3 coding DNA: TGTGCCATCAGTGTGGGGCGCCAAGAGACCCAGTACTTC. This encodes CAISVGRQETQYF. The V call is TRBV10-3, the J call TRBJ2-5, with a weak D call TRBD1 (5 bases). V lost 4 bases, J lost 1 base, and 7 bases lay in between. The germline gives CDR1 ENHRY, CDR2 SYGVKD. CDR3 length equals 13 residues.

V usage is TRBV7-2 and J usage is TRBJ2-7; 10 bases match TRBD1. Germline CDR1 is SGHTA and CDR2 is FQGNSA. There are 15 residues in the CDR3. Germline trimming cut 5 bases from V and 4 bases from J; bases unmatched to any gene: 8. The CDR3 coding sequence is TGTGCCAGCAGCCTCCGGACAGGGGGAGAATACGAGCAGTACTTC. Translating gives CASSLRTGGEYEQYF.

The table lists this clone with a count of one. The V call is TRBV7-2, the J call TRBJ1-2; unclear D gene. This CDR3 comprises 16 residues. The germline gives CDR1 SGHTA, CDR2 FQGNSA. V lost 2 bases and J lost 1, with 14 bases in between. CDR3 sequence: CASSLRVPSYNYGYTF. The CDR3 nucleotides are TGTGCCAGCAGCTTACGGGTTCCTTCCTATAACTATGGCTACACCTTC.

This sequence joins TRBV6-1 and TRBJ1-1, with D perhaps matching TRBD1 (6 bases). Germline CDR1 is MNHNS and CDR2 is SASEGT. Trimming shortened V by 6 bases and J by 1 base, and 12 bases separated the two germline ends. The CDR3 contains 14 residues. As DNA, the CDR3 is TGTGCCAGCAGGAACAGGGAGGGGAACACTGAAGCTTTCTTT. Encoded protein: CASRNREGNTEAFF.

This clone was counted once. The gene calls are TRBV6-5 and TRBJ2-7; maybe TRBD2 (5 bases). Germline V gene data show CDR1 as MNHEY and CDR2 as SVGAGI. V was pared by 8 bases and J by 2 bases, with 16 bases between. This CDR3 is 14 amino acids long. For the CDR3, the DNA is TGTGCCAGCCATCGCCCTGGACTTACCTACGAGCAGTACTTC. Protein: CASHRPGLTYEQYF.

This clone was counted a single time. CDR3 DNA sequence: TGTGCCAGCAGCCCGGGTCTGATAGCGGGGGGCAATGAGCAGTTCTTC. Translating gives CASSPGLIAGGNEQFF. The chain carries TRBV11-3 and TRBJ2-1; 10 bases map to TRBD2. The CDR3 has 16 residues. Germline CDR1 is SGHNT and CDR2 is YENEEA. The V gene end was trimmed by 5 bases and the J gene end by 6 bases; junction bases not matched to a gene: 10.

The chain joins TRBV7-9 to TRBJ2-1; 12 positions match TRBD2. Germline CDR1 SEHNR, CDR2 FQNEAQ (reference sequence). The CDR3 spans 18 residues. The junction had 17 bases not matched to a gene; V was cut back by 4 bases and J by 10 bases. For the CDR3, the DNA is TGTGCCAGCAGCTCCCTGGTTTGGTCTAGCGGGGGGGCGGGGGAGCAGTTCTTC. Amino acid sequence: CASSSLVWSSGGAGEQFF.

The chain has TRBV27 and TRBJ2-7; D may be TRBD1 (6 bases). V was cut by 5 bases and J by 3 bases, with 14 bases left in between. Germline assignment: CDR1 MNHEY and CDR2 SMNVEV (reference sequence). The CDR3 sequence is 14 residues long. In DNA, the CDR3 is TGTGCCAGCAGTGTCCTGGGCAGGGGCTACGAGCAGTACTTC. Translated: CASSVLGRGYEQYF.

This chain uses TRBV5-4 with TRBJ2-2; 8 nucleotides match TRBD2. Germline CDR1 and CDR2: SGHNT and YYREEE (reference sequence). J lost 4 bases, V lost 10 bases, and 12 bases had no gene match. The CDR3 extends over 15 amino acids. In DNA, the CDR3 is TGTGCCGGAACCGCGGGACTAGAAGGCACCGGGGAGCTGTTTTTT. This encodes CAGTAGLEGTGELFF.

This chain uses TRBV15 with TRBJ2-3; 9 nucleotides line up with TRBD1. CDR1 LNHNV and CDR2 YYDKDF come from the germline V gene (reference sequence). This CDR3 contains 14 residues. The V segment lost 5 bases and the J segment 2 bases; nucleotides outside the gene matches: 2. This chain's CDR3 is CATSRDRATDTQYF. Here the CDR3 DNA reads TGTGCCACCAGCCGGGACAGGGCCACAGATACGCAGTATTTT.

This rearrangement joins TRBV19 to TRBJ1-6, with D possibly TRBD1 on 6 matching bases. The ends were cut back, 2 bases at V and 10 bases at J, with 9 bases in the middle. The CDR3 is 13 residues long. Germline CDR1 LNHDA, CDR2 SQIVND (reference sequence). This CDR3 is CASSIQGGSPLHF. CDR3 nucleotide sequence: TGTGCCAGTAGTATACAAGGGGGATCACCCCTCCACTTT.